This entry describes one T cell receptor beta chain. The data were taken from a study of T cell changes during pregnancy in multiple sclerosis. Using immunoSEQ multiplex PCR, the repertoire was profiled, and TCRdb retains in-frame clones only, with some absent. The sample lists roughly 46,000 clones, 93% seen once, with 3% to 4% in the top ten. Specimen: CD8+ T cells from peripheral blood mononuclear cells, collected after pregnancy. This receptor was obtained from a female donor with multiple sclerosis, enrolled in a pregnancy study.

In nucleotides, the CDR3 is TGTGCCAGCAGCTGGCGGGGGGAGACCCAGTACTTC. Its translation: CASSWRGETQYF. The chain combines TRBV5-5 with TRBJ2-5, with 7 positions matching TRBD2. Germline values: CDR1 SGHKS, CDR2 YYEKEE (reference sequence). V lost 3 bases to trimming and J lost 5 bases; unmatched junction nucleotides: 1. There are 12 residues in the CDR3.